This section outlines one TCR beta chain sequence together with its context. The antigen it recognizes is unknown. One base away there is no much larger clone; base qualities are not given. The data derive from a study of cytomegalovirus exposure and HLA in healthy donors (dated by TCRdb to 2016 to 2017). Background on the whole study: An earlier analysis of approximately 640 of the donors reported 276 Gb of sequence data and around 110 million unique TCR beta sequences from 150 million to 200 million T cells. An early release that covered about 600 HLA-typed donors contained approximately 300 gigabases of sequencing data and roughly 84 million unique TCR sequences. Among the 398 genotyped donors, roughly 80% belonged to the genetic ancestry cluster associated with self-reported Caucasian donors. The study aimed to test whether cataloging public T cell receptors could reveal signatures of past pathogen exposure. Using immunosequencing, the study profiled T cell repertoires from 500 to 800 subjects and related those repertoires to cytomegalovirus serostatus. A separate validation cohort of 100 to 150 different subjects was used in addition to the roughly 720-subject first cohort. High-throughput TCR immunosequencing, statistical association of individual TCRs with disease status, and machine learning were combined to predict cytomegalovirus infection status. In a later analysis, previously published TCR beta repertoires from 666 donors were re-analyzed and high-resolution HLA genotyping was added so that TCR occurrence patterns could be studied. In the later analysis, no new phenotypic data were used to find candidate immune exposures; instead, reliance was placed on TCR beta sequences and their occurrence across donors. To decide whether each TCR beta V gene segment behaved as functional or pseudogenic, an earlier analysis of 587 of the donors relied on high-throughput TCR beta sequencing. Donor age, sex, ethnicity and CMV serostatus were collected together with the repertoire data. Genome-wide SNP genotypes for about 65% of the 666 donors were used in a later genetic analysis, which treated that subset as a discovery cohort. Every discovery cohort repertoire had been produced on one sequencing platform. HLA typing covered class I and class II loci at four-digit resolution. The number of typed donors differed by locus: roughly 620-630 for A, B, C, DRB1 and DQB1; 500 to 550 for DQA1; around 580 for DPA1; and roughly 470 for DPB1. Four or five DR-DQ haplotypes were treated as single units for association and clustering because of strong linkage in the cohort. On average, approximately 250,000 unique TCR beta nucleotide sequences were sequenced per donor among a few hundred genotyped donors of the cohort, with roughly 18% of those sequences being non-productive.

The cohort consisted of more than 650 healthy bone marrow donors. All cohort members were sampled while nominally healthy, although unrecorded immune exposures were likely present. The donor tested CMV seronegative, placing the donor among the approximately 360 seronegative members of the cohort. Each donor provided a peripheral blood sample, and peripheral blood mononuclear cells were used for TCR beta sequencing. The Qiagen DNeasy Blood Extraction Kit was used to extract genomic DNA from the blood cell samples. CDR1 and CDR2 were assigned from the germline V gene (reference sequence) as MNHNY and SVGAGI. V has 6 bases trimmed and J has 4 bases trimmed; junction bases matching no gene number 9. The CDR3 contains 15 residues, cysteine and phenylalanine counted. Here the CDR3 DNA is all that survives: 45 bases in frame from base 1. Overall study outcomes, separate from this receptor: A further reported finding was that TCR beta sequences accurately predicted the HLA-A and HLA-B alleles for most subjects in the first cohort. When HLA alleles, especially DR and DQ, strongly co-occurred, TCR associations were difficult to assign to individual alleles. In a later analysis, most CMV-associated TCR beta chains were found to appear HLA-restricted, with HLA associations seemingly driven largely by CMV exposure. Broadly in line with IMGT annotations, most TCR beta V segments showed up in productive rearrangements about 87% or about 30% of the time in an earlier analysis of about 500 of the donors. Sequencing depth was assumed to be roughly uniform across donors in the presence/absence analyses, though that assumption may not hold. According to a later analysis, parvovirus B19, influenza, CMV and Epstein-Barr virus appeared linked to several top co-occurrence clusters. Three of the identified cytomegalovirus-associated TCR beta chains were confirmed in vitro to be specific for cytomegalovirus antigens. Correlated functional status among segregating V segments might reflect linkage disequilibrium, but an unknown experimental factor could not be ruled out. Cytomegalovirus status was reported to be diagnosed by the classifier with high specificity and sensitivity in both the original and validation cohorts. It was suggested by the authors that the approach could potentially be generalized to other disease states and immunological phenotypes. Only TCR beta chains were sequenced in this cohort, and the absence of alpha or paired-chain data limited detectable features. In a later analysis, about 16,000 TCR beta sequences were associated with specific HLA alleles at a false discovery rate of 0.05. HLA typing was unavailable for some donors at each locus, so association tests used only the typed subset. In a later analysis, HLA-associated TCR beta chains showed more clonal expansion and lower generation probabilities than non-associated chains that were equally common. V-gene and J-gene trimming of TCR beta chains was associated with a missense DCLRE1C variant in a later genetic analysis, and the association was replicated in an independent cohort. The study listed 150 to 200 TCR beta chains as associated with cytomegalovirus. Because counts were too low, under 20 rarely observed V segments, including chromosome 9 orphons, were left out of the earlier analysis of a few hundred of the donors. The 87-base-pair reads could not distinguish some IMGT-functional V segments, including TRBV6-2 and TRBV6-3, so those segments were excluded. In a later analysis, the rate of TCR association differed among HLA loci, with DRB1 alleles having the most associated TCRs and HLA-C alleles having the fewest. CMV serostatus was the only immune exposure information available for the cohort. A cluster of highly shared sequence variants was judged likely to be a technical artifact of the sequencing pipeline. In a later genetic analysis, fewer N-insertions in productive TCRs were reported among donors in an Asian-associated ancestry cluster than the roughly 700-donor mean. While some public TCRs were present in many individuals, most TCR sequences turned up only very rarely across donors.

Libraries were made using the immunoSEQ multiplex PCR assay. For the multiplex PCR, a mixture combining 60 forward primers for TCR Vbeta segments and 13 reverse primers for TCR Jbeta segments was used. Amplification of the CDR3 region of rearranged TCR beta genes was performed with a multiplex PCR assay on genomic DNA. The amplified TCR beta libraries were sequenced on the Illumina HiSeq System as 87-base-pair reads. Turning to the authors' computational methods: A later analysis counted about 80 million unique TCR beta chains across the roughly 700 repertoires, and 10 million to 11 million of these chains were shared by at least two donors. Raw reads were error-corrected and collapsed into unique sequences with a nearest-neighbor algorithm that merged closely related sequences to remove PCR and sequencing errors. Alignment of CDR3 sequences to IMGT reference sequences was used to assign V, D and J gene segments. For a sequence to be retained, at least a six-nucleotide match to both a V gene segment and a J gene segment was required. Rearrangements were classified as productive when the CDR3 lacked stop codons and remained in frame with V and J, and all other rearrangements were classified as non-productive. CDR3 was defined by IMGT convention, running from the second conserved V-encoded cysteine to the conserved J-encoded phenylalanine. The earlier analysis of a few hundred of the donors excluded sequences that lacked an unambiguous match to a single V gene segment. In an earlier analysis of several hundred of the donors, V segments were called functional above 56.7% productive rearrangements and were called segregating when the between-donor standard deviation exceeded 5%. A statistical classification framework was developed to diagnose cytomegalovirus status using the catalog of TCR beta chain sequences. V and J gene assignment, in a later analysis, came from comparing TCR nucleotide sequences with IMGT/GENE-DB human TR gene sequences. The TCRdist pipeline was used in a later analysis to assign CDR3 sequences and most-parsimonious VDJ recombination scenarios. In a later analysis, each TCR beta chain was defined by its CDR3 amino acid sequence together with its V-gene family, and reads without a unique V-gene family were excluded. A later analysis removed 592 highly shared, low-generation-probability nucleotide sequences to deal with suspected cross-contamination and a sequencing artifact. In a later analysis, a clonal expansion index for each public chain was calculated from normalized within-repertoire ranks of inferred template counts. A later analysis computed generation probabilities with a VDJ recombination model fitted to out-of-frame rearrangements, and checked the results against IGoR. A later analysis scored TCR-TCR, TCR-HLA and TCR-CMV co-occurrence with hypergeometric tests, applying a repertoire-size bias correction to TCR pairs. To estimate false discovery rates, a later analysis permuted the HLA or CMV assignments 20 times. In a later analysis, co-occurring TCRs were grouped using DBSCAN, with TCRdist sequence similarity added in when clustering inside HLA-allele-positive subsets. Repertoires with fewer than 30,000 or more than 120,000 public chains were left out of co-occurrence clustering, as were a few repertoires with anomalous nucleotide sharing. TCRdb limited this immuneACCESS table to in-frame rearrangements with V and J called. A share of clones is missing; checked studies link under half to unresolved V genes, and the rest is unexplained. That table furnishes V, J and clone size, whereas the DNA furnished D and trimming. This sample is represented by 190,000 or so clones; 75% to 85% of them were singletons. The top ten clones comprise 0.5% to 0.8% of the sample.

The TCR originated in a boy between 5 and 17 years old in good health and CMV-seronegative. The chain is encoded by TRBV6-6 joined to TRBJ1-2, with 9 bases in between that match TRBD1. The sample consisted of PBMCs. The CDR3 protein sequence reads: CASRLPGQGVYGYTF. The bases read TGTGCCAGCAGACTACCGGGACAGGGAGTCTATGGCTACACCTTC.